This T cell receptor beta chain was identified in a study of T-cell reconstitution after alpha-beta-depleted transplantation in children (dated by TCRdb to 2016 to 2017). With respect to the entire study: The study quantitatively tracked T-cell immune reconstitution after TCRalphabeta/CD19-depleted allogeneic hematopoietic cell transplantation in children using TCR repertoire profiling.

What the work shows at the level of the full study, not this receptor alone: The frequencies of hyperexpanded clones fell over the following months, and after one year, T-cell counts and TCRbeta diversity were mostly attributed to newly produced T cells. Apparently early alphabetaT-cell count recovery about two months after transplant reportedly relied on only several hundred rapidly expanded clones derived from non-depleted graft cells. In some patients, the high TCRbeta diversity seen at day 60 was put down to recipient T cells and intrathymic progenitors that had survived conditioning.

The germline V gene (reference sequence) supplies CDR1 DFQATT and CDR2 SNEGSKA. From cysteine to phenylalanine, the CDR3 is 13 amino acids long. The retained sequence is limited to the CDR3, 39 bases, with the frame set at the first base. V gives up 2 bases and J gives up 0 bases, and the segment between their germline ends measures 7 bases. Library construction relied on PCR. The reads were generated on an Illumina HiSeq 2500. Molecular barcoding was employed in the preparation of TCR libraries, with unique molecular identifiers being used to normalize TCRbeta repertoire quantification. Using fastp at Q25 and MiXCR, TCRdb reprocessed the public reads and kept productive beta chains. Under each unique CDR3 protein, matching rows form one entry showing the most common genes and DNA. In this sample the table shows 900,000 or so distinct CDR3 sequences, approximately 15% of which occur a single time. The ten largest account for approximately 4.5% of the sample.

The label giving this sample's treatment or condition can be read as: allogeneic hematopoietic cell transplantation with graft depleted of TCRalphabeta T cells and CD19 B cells. Transplant recipients were children who received TCRalphabeta/CD19-depleted allogeneic hematopoietic cell grafts. This clonotype occurred once. Its antigen has not been determined. Per-nucleotide qualities are absent, and no much larger clonotype sits a single base away. Evidence from a single read is weak. This TCR derives from a male patient between 10 and 17 years old who had a stem cell transplant for acute lymphoblastic leukemia, so the T cells may come from the graft donor. The rearrangement combines TRBV20-1 with TRBJ1-1; the D gene identity is not certain. Sequencing used PBMCs, mostly from graft donor cells, obtained 360 days after TCRalphabeta/CD19-depleted stem cell transplant. The CDR3 protein is CSARTGLNTEAFF. The DNA sequence reads TGCAGTGCTAGAACGGGATTGAACACTGAAGCTTTCTTT.